This TCR beta chain was profiled in a study of brain T cells in children with intractable seizures. Study results and caveats: Pre- and post-surgery blood differed in depth, so pre-surgery absences may be undersampling.

As to this clone: Its cognate antigen is unknown.

Time point described: blood from clinic visit 5 months post-surgery; TSC patient then seizure free. The sequenced cases were selected for having the highest brain T cell transcript signatures. Before surgery, patients took at least one anti-epileptic drug. The repertoire was sequenced with immunoSEQ multiplex PCR; TCRdb's copy has only in-frame clones and lacks some. The sample has 340,000 or so clones, approximately 93% seen once. The germline V gene encodes CDR1 MDHEN and CDR2 SYDVKM. The V end lost 3 bases, the J end lost 3 bases, and 5 bases lay between the germline ends. The CDR3 length is 12 residues.

The sequence was collected from a boy younger than two with tuberous sclerosis and intractable seizures. The chain recombines TRBV28 with TRBJ1-2; D is undetermined. The material sequenced was peripheral blood, taken less than 6 months after surgery. DNA of the CDR3: TGTGCCAGCAGTTTTTCAGACTATGGCTACACCTTC. It translates to CASSFSDYGYTF.